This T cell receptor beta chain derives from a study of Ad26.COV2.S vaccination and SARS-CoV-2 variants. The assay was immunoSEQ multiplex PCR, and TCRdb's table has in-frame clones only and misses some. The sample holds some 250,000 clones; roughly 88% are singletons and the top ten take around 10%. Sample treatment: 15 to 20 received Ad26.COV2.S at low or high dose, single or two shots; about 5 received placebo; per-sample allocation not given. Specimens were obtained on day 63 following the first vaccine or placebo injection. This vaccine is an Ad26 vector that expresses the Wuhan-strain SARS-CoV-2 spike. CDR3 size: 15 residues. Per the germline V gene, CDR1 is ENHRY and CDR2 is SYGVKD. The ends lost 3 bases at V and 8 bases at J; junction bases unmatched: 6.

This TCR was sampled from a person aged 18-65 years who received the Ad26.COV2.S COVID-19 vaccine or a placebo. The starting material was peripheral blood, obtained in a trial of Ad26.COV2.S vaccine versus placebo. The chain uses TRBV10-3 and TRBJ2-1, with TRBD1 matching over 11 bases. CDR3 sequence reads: CAISDRTGGGHEQFF. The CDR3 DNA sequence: TGTGCCATCAGTGATAGGACAGGGGGCGGCCATGAGCAGTTCTTC.